Following are 27 T cell receptor beta chains from one sample sequenced in a study of blood T cell repertoires in COVID-19. Measured with immunoSEQ multiplex PCR; TCRdb has only the in-frame clones, and not every one. This sample has 300,000 to 450,000 clones, with 85% found just once. The sequenced material came from peripheral blood. These receptors all come from a woman aged 18 to 35 with acute or convalescent COVID-19.

The rearrangement joins TRBV7-3 to TRBJ2-2; 8 positions match TRBD2. With 5 bases clipped from V and 4 bases from J, the junction kept 15 bases outside the gene matches. Germline CDR1 and CDR2: SGHTA and FQGTGA. The CDR3 consists of 18 residues. The CDR3 coding sequence is TGTGCCAGCAGCCCCGGGCGGGGAGCGGGAGACGGCACCGGGGAGCTGTTTTTT. It translates to CASSPGRGAGDGTGELFF.

This clone appeared once. V gene TRBV10-2 combines with J gene TRBJ1-5; the match to TRBD1 covers 10 bases. Unmatched junction bases numbered 4, after V lost 4 bases and J lost 7 bases. The germline V gene encodes CDR1 WSHSY and CDR2 SAAADI. The CDR3 covers 14 residues. The CDR3 region is CASSADRGRQPQHF. In DNA, the CDR3 is TGCGCCAGCAGTGCTGACAGGGGGCGGCAGCCCCAGCATTTT.

The chain couples TRBV18 to TRBJ2-7; 8 nucleotides align to TRBD1. This CDR3 contains 13 residues. Germline V CDR1 and CDR2: KGHSH, LQKENI. V shed 4 bases and J 6 bases; nucleotides not matched to a gene: 5. The CDR3 region has the DNA TGTGCCAGCTCACTCCAGGGGGCGCGCGAGCAGTACTTC. This codes for CASSLQGAREQYF.

This clone has just one count. The J gene is TRBJ2-3, the V gene TRBV6-6; 8 nucleotides line up with TRBD2. This CDR3 contains 15 residues. Germline CDR1 MNHNY, CDR2 SVGAGI (reference sequence). The ends lost 6 bases at V and 2 bases at J; junction bases unmatched: 7. This CDR3 is CASSKLAASTDTQYF. As DNA, the CDR3 is TGTGCCAGCAGCAAACTAGCGGCCTCCACAGATACGCAGTATTTT.

The gene calls are TRBV6-5 and TRBJ2-3, with D possibly TRBD1 on 6 matching bases. The CDR3 runs 15 residues. Looked up from germline, CDR1 is MNHEY and CDR2 is SVGAGI. V lost 5 bases to trimming and J lost 3 bases, with 15 bases between them. In DNA form, the CDR3 reads TGTGCCAGCAGTCACTACAGGGAAGGGACAGATACGCAGTATTTT. This codes for CASSHYREGTDTQYF.

The chain links TRBV12-3 or TRBV12-4 to TRBJ1-4; D gene unclear. V lost 4 bases to trimming and J lost 5 bases, with 5 bases between them. The CDR3 has 12 residues. For the CDR3, the DNA is TGTGCCAGCAGTTCAATCAATGAAAAACTGTTTTTT. It specifies CASSSINEKLFF.

This chain uses TRBV3-1 (or the pseudogene TRBV3-2) with TRBJ1-3; D perhaps matches TRBD1 (5 bases). Trimming stripped 4 bases from V and 1 base from J, with 11 bases between. The CDR3 covers 15 residues. CDR1 and CDR2 (germline): LGHDT, YNNKEL (reference sequence). For the CDR3, the DNA is TGTGCCAGCAGCCGAGAAACAGGTTCTGGAAACACCATATATTTT. Its protein is CASSRETGSGNTIYF.

This clone was recorded only once. The chain carries TRBV4-2 and TRBJ2-1, with 8 bases matching TRBD2. With V trimmed by 1 base and J by 3 bases, 14 bases remained unmatched. This CDR3 is 19 amino acids long. Germline CDR1 is LGHNA and CDR2 is YNFKEQ. In DNA form, the CDR3 reads TGTGCCAGCAGCCAAGTTTCGGGGGGGGGTCAAATTAACTACAATGAGCAGTTCTTC. Amino acids: CASSQVSGGGQINYNEQFF.

The chain links TRBV14 to TRBJ1-4; D unclear. Germline CDR1 reads SGHDN; CDR2 reads FVKESK. Trimming pared 4 bases from V and 8 bases from J, leaving 8 bases between. This CDR3 is 12 amino acids long. The CDR3 loop is CASSLPGEKLFF. As DNA, the CDR3 is TGTGCCAGCAGCCTCCCGGGGGAAAAACTGTTTTTT.

To note about this clone: Within the sample, other DNA sequences also encode this same CDR3. CDR3 sequence reads: CASSLRGTDTQYF. DNA for the CDR3: TGTGCCAGCTCGTTGCGGGGGACAGATACGCAGTATTTT. The chain couples TRBV12-3 or TRBV12-4 to TRBJ2-3; 7 nucleotides match TRBD2. This CDR3 region has 13 residues. V lost 8 bases to trimming and J lost 3 bases; unmatched junction nucleotides: 5.

The chain couples TRBV6-5 to TRBJ1-1, with unresolved D. V was trimmed by 8 bases and J by 0 bases, leaving 4 bases between them. The CDR3 is made up of 11 amino acids. Germline V lookup: CDR1 MNHEY, CDR2 SVGAGI. The CDR3 nucleotides read TGTGCCAGCGGAGTGAACACTGAAGCTTTCTTT. As protein: CASGVNTEAFF.

The J gene is TRBJ2-5, the V gene TRBV28; D call uncertain. CDR1 and CDR2 from the germline V gene are MDHEN and SYDVKM. With 6 bases removed from V and 0 bases from J, the gap between germline ends came to 14 bases. This CDR3 contains 15 residues. Written as DNA, the CDR3 is TGTGCCAGCAGCTACCGGGTTCCGTACCAAGAGACCCAGTACTTC. Its translation is CASSYRVPYQETQYF.

V is TRBV5-4 and J is TRBJ2-7; 10 bases match TRBD1. CDR1 and CDR2 (germline): SGHNT, YYREEE (reference sequence). The V segment lost 3 bases and the J segment 2 bases; nucleotides outside the gene matches: 5. The CDR3 has 15 residues. The CDR3 reads CASSYGQGGPYEQYF. The CDR3 DNA reads as TGTGCCAGCAGCTACGGACAGGGGGGACCCTACGAGCAGTACTTC. Together with reference TRBV5-4 and TRBJ2-7, the CDR3 gives the full variable domain: ETGVTQSPTHLIKTRGQQVTLRCSSQSGHNTVSWYQQALGQGPQFIFQYYREEENGRGNFPPRFSGLQFPNYSSELNVNALELDDSALYLCASSYGQGGPYEQYFGPGTRLTVT.

The gene calls are TRBV19 and TRBJ1-5, with D maybe TRBD1 (6 bases). The V end was cut by 9 bases, the J end by 2 bases, with 14 bases between. Germline V gene data show CDR1 as LNHDA and CDR2 as SQIVND (reference sequence). CDR3 length: 14 amino acids. The CDR3 bases are TGTGCCAGCAAGGGGGGGGTGGGCAATCAGCCCCAGCATTTT. Translating gives CASKGGVGNQPQHF.

This chain links TRBV20-1 with TRBJ2-1; D remains unclear. This CDR3 is 11 amino acids long. Germline V lookup: CDR1 DFQATT, CDR2 SNEGSKA (reference sequence). The V end was cut by 4 bases, the J end by 5 bases, with 6 bases between. Here the CDR3 reads CSATGNNEQFF. In DNA, the CDR3 is TGCAGTGCTACAGGTAACAATGAGCAGTTCTTC.

The chain uses TRBV7-9 and TRBJ2-7, with TRBD1 identical over 9 bases. Germline-derived CDR1 and CDR2 are SEHNR and FQNEAQ (reference sequence). This CDR3 is built from 16 residues. V was clipped by 5 bases and J by 0 bases; unmatched bases: 8. The chain's CDR3 is CASSVEGTGSSYEQYF. Written as DNA, the CDR3 is TGTGCCAGCAGCGTAGAAGGGACAGGGAGCTCCTACGAGCAGTACTTC. The whole variable domain, remainder taken from reference TRBV7-9 and TRBJ2-7, is DTGVSQNPRHKITKRGQNVTFRCDPISEHNRLYWYRQTLGQGPEFLTYFQNEAQLEKSRLLSDRFSAERPKGSFSTLEIQRTEQGDSAMYLCASSVEGTGSSYEQYFGPGTRLTVT.

As DNA, the CDR3 is TGTGCCAGCAGCTTGGGAGGGGAGGACACTGAAGCTTTCTTT. It is translated as CASSLGGEDTEAFF. This chain uses TRBV5-8 with TRBJ1-1, with D perhaps matching TRBD1 (5 bases). CDR1 is SGHTS, CDR2 YDEGEE, per germline. V shed 0 bases and J shed 3 bases, with 9 bases lying between them. This CDR3 is 14 amino acids long.

The chain joins TRBV7-6 to TRBJ2-1; TRBD1 agrees at 9 bases. This CDR3 contains 16 residues. Trimming at V came to 5 bases and at J to 4 bases, leaving 9 bases not matched to a gene. CDR1 and CDR2 (germline): SGHVS, FNYEAQ. CDR3 in amino acids: CASSTQDRGDYNEQFF. The DNA of the CDR3 is TGTGCCAGCAGCACCCAGGACAGGGGCGATTACAATGAGCAGTTCTTC. The full variable domain, in which reference TRBV7-6 and TRBJ2-1 provide the parts outside the CDR3, is GAGVSQSPRYKVTKRGQDVALRCDPISGHVSLYWYRQALGQGPEFLTYFNYEAQQDKSGLPNDRFSAERPEGSISTLTIQRTEQRDSAMYRCASSTQDRGDYNEQFFGPGTRLTVL.

J is TRBJ1-6 and V is TRBV14, with D maybe TRBD1 (6 bases). V was pared by 2 bases and J by 2 bases, with 10 bases between. In germline, CDR1 is SGHDN, CDR2 FVKESK. The CDR3 length is 16 residues. CDR3 coding DNA: TGTGCCAGCAGCCAAACCGGGACACCCTATAATTCACCCCTCCACTTT. Residues: CASSQTGTPYNSPLHF.

This clone appeared a single time. V and J are TRBV11-2 and TRBJ2-7; D possibly corresponds to TRBD1 (5 bases). From germline, CDR1 is SGHAT and CDR2 FQNNGV. The CDR3 covers 15 residues. The V end was cut by 1 base, the J end by 3 bases, with 13 bases between. CDR3 sequence reads: CASSLGVGAFYEQYF. CDR3 in DNA: TGTGCCAGCAGCTTAGGAGTAGGGGCGTTCTACGAGCAGTACTTC. Supplemented by reference TRBV11-2 and TRBJ2-7, the full variable domain reads EAGVAQSPRYKIIEKRQSVAFWCNPISGHATLYWYQQILGQGPKLLIQFQNNGVVDDSQLPKDRFSAERLKGVDSTLKIQPAKLEDSAVYLCASSLGVGAFYEQYFGPGTRLTVT.

The chain joins TRBV27 to TRBJ1-1; tentative D call: TRBD1 (5 bases). Germline V lookup: CDR1 MNHEY, CDR2 SMNVEV (reference sequence). The CDR3 covers 13 residues. Trimming pared 3 bases from V and 1 base from J, leaving 6 bases between. CDR3 amino acids: CASSFGANTEAFF. CDR3 sequence (DNA): TGTGCCAGCAGTTTTGGGGCGAACACTGAAGCTTTCTTT.

The chain recombines TRBV2 with TRBJ2-1; 9 bases align to TRBD1. Germline lookup yields CDR1 SNHLY and CDR2 FYNNEI. The CDR3 is 17 amino acids. V shed 5 bases, J shed 0 bases, and the junction held 8 bases outside the gene matches. The chain's CDR3 is CASSRGTGSGSYNEQFF. CDR3 DNA: TGTGCCAGCAGTAGAGGGACAGGGTCGGGCTCCTACAATGAGCAGTTCTTC.

The chain has TRBV7-3 and TRBJ2-1; TRBD1 might be the D (5 bases). The V gene's germline CDR1 is SGHTA and CDR2 FQGTGA. The CDR3 is 13 residues long. Deletions cut 5 bases from V and 8 bases from J, with 13 bases between. The CDR3 nucleotides read TGTGCCAGCAGCCCGGGCCAAGGGGATGAGCAGTTCTTC. Translation gives CASSPGQGDEQFF.

The chain has TRBV11-2 and TRBJ2-7; 8 bases map to TRBD1. This CDR3 is built from 14 residues. Germline lookup yields CDR1 SGHAT and CDR2 FQNNGV. V trimming: 5 bases; J trimming: 4 bases; junction bases outside the gene matches: 7. This CDR3 reads CASSRGQGEYEQYF. CDR3 in DNA: TGTGCCAGCAGCCGAGGACAGGGAGAGTACGAGCAGTACTTC.

In nucleotides, the CDR3 is TGTGCCACCAGTGATTCAGGGGGAGTCACTGAAGCTTTCTTT. It is translated as CATSDSGGVTEAFF. V is TRBV24-1 and J is TRBJ1-1; the match to TRBD1 covers 7 bases. V shed 2 bases and J 4 bases; nucleotides not matched to a gene: 3. Looked up from germline, CDR1 is KGHDR and CDR2 is SFDVKD. This CDR3 comprises 14 residues.

This clone was seen only once. The chain has TRBV6-1 and TRBJ1-5; D call uncertain. The ends were cut back, 7 bases at V and 8 bases at J, with 15 bases in the middle. Germline assignment: CDR1 MNHNS and CDR2 SASEGT. There are 13 residues in the CDR3. CDR3 protein: CASTRDILEPQHF. The CDR3 region has the DNA TGTGCCAGCACCCGAGATATTCTCGAGCCCCAGCATTTT.

The rearrangement links TRBV2 to TRBJ1-2; D is unresolved. The germline V gene has CDR1 SNHLY and CDR2 FYNNEI. CDR3 length: 14 residues. Trimming removed 9 bases at V and 4 bases at J, with 18 bases between. The CDR3: CASRRPLLLYGYTF. CDR3 DNA: TGTGCCAGTCGGAGACCGCTCCTTCTCTATGGCTACACCTTC.